The T cell receptor (beta chain) under discussion was sequenced for a study of pediatric ulcerative colitis. One to two pinch biopsies were taken from the rectum during colonoscopy. Some clones are missing from TCRdb's copy, which holds only in-frame ones; the method was immunoSEQ multiplex PCR. The table has about 36,000 clones, around 78% seen once. The trim removed 6 bases at V and 4 bases at J, leaving 6 bases unmatched. The CDR3 has 14 amino acids. Germline CDR1 reads MNHNS; CDR2 reads SASEGT. The gene calls are TRBV6-1 and TRBJ2-7, with 10 bases aligning to TRBD1. Sequencing used gut tissue. This TCR was recovered from a boy aged 10-17 years with moderate ulcerative colitis. CDR3 amino acids: CASRLTGGGYEQYF. CDR3 coding DNA: TGTGCCAGCAGGCTGACAGGGGGCGGGTACGAGCAGTACTTC.